These 27 T cell receptor beta chains were all obtained from the same sample, sequenced in a study of CD8 T cells in Susac syndrome. About 0.5 to 1 ug RNA was reverse transcribed with random hexamers. MiXCR, run by TCRdb on the immunoSEQ multiplex PCR reads, gives a single entry per CDR3 protein. Among 84,000 or so distinct CDR3 sequences listed, 95% were seen once. Sequencing was performed on CD8+ T cells from PBMCs. Receptors were obtained from a human donor with Susac syndrome.

The rearrangement uses TRBV24-1 and TRBJ2-1; 10 nucleotides agree with TRBD1. The V segment lost 3 bases and the J segment 8 bases; nucleotides outside the gene matches: 9. The CDR3 has 16 residues. Germline V gives CDR1 KGHDR, CDR2 SFDVKD. The CDR3 protein is CATSDPPGQGNHEQFF. CDR3 nucleotide sequence: TGTGCCACCAGTGATCCACCGGGACAGGGGAATCATGAGCAGTTCTTC.

This clonotype has only one observation. The V gene is TRBV6-2 or TRBV6-3, the J gene TRBJ2-7, with D hard to call. V dropped 5 bases and J dropped 5 bases, with 13 bases sitting between them. The CDR3 contains 13 residues. Germline V gives CDR1 MNHEY, CDR2 SVGEGT. The CDR3 loop is CASSELPAHEQYF. In DNA, the CDR3 is TGTGCCAGCAGTGAACTACCGGCCCACGAGCAGTACTTC.

The rearrangement joins TRBV7-2 to TRBJ2-1, with 10 bases lining up with TRBD2. CDR3 length: 15 residues. CDR1 and CDR2 (germline): SGHTA, FQGNSA. The V and J ends lost 5 bases and 13 bases, in that order; junction bases with no gene match: 14. This chain's CDR3 is CASSPQAAGGPNQFF. CDR3 in DNA: TGTGCCAGCAGCCCCCAGGCAGCGGGAGGGCCCAATCAGTTCTTC.

The chain joins TRBV15 to TRBJ2-5; tentatively, D is TRBD2 (6 bases). CDR1 LNHNV and CDR2 YYDKDF come from the germline V gene (reference sequence). This CDR3 region has 15 residues. V lost 0 bases and J lost 5, with 13 bases in between. In nucleotides, the CDR3 is TGTGCCACCAGCAGAGATCGGGAGCCCCGCGAGACCCAGTACTTC. It yields the protein CATSRDREPRETQYF.

V is TRBV4-2 and J is TRBJ2-5, with 10 bases aligning to TRBD2. This CDR3 region has 17 residues. With V trimmed by 0 bases and J by 7 bases, 11 bases remained unmatched. From germline, CDR1 is LGHNA and CDR2 YNFKEQ. The CDR3 nucleotides are TGTGCCAGCAGCCAAGATGTAGCGGGAGGACTCCAGGGGACCCAGTACTTC. Translated, it gives CASSQDVAGGLQGTQYF.

This clonotype appeared once. V is TRBV7-8 and J is TRBJ2-3; maybe TRBD1 (6 bases). Per the germline V gene, CDR1 is SGHVS and CDR2 is FQNEAQ. The CDR3 sequence is 15 residues long. Trimming removed 4 bases from V and 0 bases from J, with 11 bases in between. CDR3 residues: CASSSPDSSTDTQYF. The CDR3 DNA follows: TGTGCCAGCAGCTCCCCGGACAGTAGCACAGATACGCAGTATTTT.

This chain joins TRBV30 and TRBJ1-2; D might be TRBD1 (6 bases). Trimming removed 2 bases at V and 12 bases at J, with 13 bases between. This CDR3 spans 11 amino acids. CDR1 and CDR2 from the germline V gene are GTSNPN and SVGIG (reference sequence). For the CDR3, the DNA is TGTGCCTGGAGTCTCGGGGGGCCCAACACCTTC. It is translated as CAWSLGGPNTF.

This sequence joins TRBV7-9 and TRBJ2-3, with 7 bases that match TRBD2. The CDR3 consists of 15 residues. Per germline, CDR1 SEHNR and CDR2 FQNEAQ (reference sequence). V was pared by 3 bases and J by 2 bases, with 5 bases of the junction left unmatched. The CDR3 sequence: CASSFSGPYTDTQYF. For the CDR3, the DNA is TGTGCCAGCAGCTTTAGCGGGCCCTACACAGATACGCAGTATTTT.

The chain is built from TRBV27 and TRBJ2-5; either TRBD1 or TRBD2 may supply D (5 bases each). The germline CDR1 and CDR2 sequences are MNHEY and SMNVEV (reference sequence). The length of the CDR3 is 14 residues. Trimming cost V 2 bases and J 5 bases, with 12 bases left between them. In DNA, the CDR3 is TGTGCCAGCAGTTTAACCGGGACGTACGAGACCCAGTACTTC. Translation gives CASSLTGTYETQYF.

This chain uses TRBV20-1 with TRBJ2-3; the D gene is possibly TRBD1 (5 bases). The CDR3 spans 16 residues. Per germline, CDR1 DFQATT and CDR2 SNEGSKA (reference sequence). Trimming shortened V by 3 bases and J by 2 bases, and 18 bases separated the two germline ends. In DNA form, the CDR3 reads TGCAGTGCTAGTGGGTTGGGTTTGACAGCCACAGATACGCAGTATTTT. It codes for CSASGLGLTATDTQYF.

J is TRBJ1-4 and V is TRBV7-2; D gene ambiguous. Per germline, CDR1 SGHTA and CDR2 FQGNSA. The CDR3 has 13 amino acids. The ends were cut back, 1 base at V and 8 bases at J, with 8 bases in the middle. CDR3 region: CASSLDLAEKLFF. CDR3 DNA sequence: TGTGCCAGCAGCTTAGATCTGGCGGAAAAACTGTTTTTT.

In this sample, this clonotype turned up a few times. The chain is built from TRBV7-2 and TRBJ2-1, with 11 bases aligning to TRBD2. This CDR3 is 15 amino acids long. CDR1 is SGHTA, CDR2 FQGNSA, per germline. V lost 6 bases, J lost 5 bases, and 6 bases stayed unmatched. CDR3 in amino acids: CASSLTSGKNNEQFF. CDR3 in DNA: TGTGCCAGCAGTTTGACTAGCGGGAAGAACAATGAGCAGTTCTTC.

The J gene is TRBJ2-7, the V gene TRBV20-1; 9 bases fit TRBD2. With V trimmed by 5 bases and J by 2 bases, 10 bases remained unmatched. Germline assignment: CDR1 DFQATT and CDR2 SNEGSKA (reference sequence). The CDR3 length is 15 residues. CDR3 region: CSAPSTSGFTYEQYF. The CDR3 DNA follows: TGCAGTGCTCCCTCCACTAGCGGGTTTACCTACGAGCAGTACTTC.

In DNA form, the CDR3 reads TGTGCCAGCAGCCAAGTCAGTAGCTCGGTCGACGAGCAGTACTTC. It codes for CASSQVSSSVDEQYF. The chain has TRBV3-1 and TRBJ2-7; D remains unclear. This CDR3 region has 15 residues. The V gene's germline CDR1 is LGHDT and CDR2 YNNKEL (reference sequence). Between the trimmed V and J ends, which lost 1 base and 5 bases, there was a span of 15 bases.

This chain connects TRBV30 to TRBJ2-7; 9 bases align to TRBD1. This CDR3 contains 13 residues. V lost 4 bases, J lost 4 bases, and 5 bases stayed unmatched. Germline loops: CDR1 GTSNPN, CDR2 SVGIG (reference sequence). This CDR3 is CAWTTGQGYEQYF. CDR3 bases: TGTGCCTGGACGACGGGACAGGGTTACGAGCAGTACTTC.

The chain couples TRBV7-9 to TRBJ2-1, with a weak D call TRBD1 (5 bases). The CDR3 sequence is 16 residues long. Germline loops: CDR1 SEHNR, CDR2 FQNEAQ (reference sequence). V was cut by 5 bases and J by 2 bases, with 16 bases left in between. The CDR3 spells CASSLARTQPYNEQFF. In nucleotides, the CDR3 is TGTGCCAGCAGCCTTGCCCGGACACAGCCCTACAATGAGCAGTTCTTC.

The rearrangement joins TRBV5-1 to TRBJ1-2; D is unclear. Germline assignment: CDR1 SGHRS and CDR2 YFSETQ. The CDR3 is made up of 12 amino acids. Trimming cost V 2 bases and J 6 bases, with 8 bases left between them. The CDR3 protein is CASSFYGDGYTF. CDR3 bases: TGCGCCAGCAGCTTTTATGGGGATGGCTACACCTTC.

V is TRBV20-1 and J is TRBJ2-2, with 9 bases matching TRBD1. Germline CDR1 is DFQATT and CDR2 is SNEGSKA (reference sequence). J was trimmed by 0 bases and V by 3 bases; bases with no gene match: 8. The length of the CDR3 is 17 residues. The CDR3 loop reads CSASPPGQGSNTGELFF. The CDR3 bases are TGCAGTGCTAGCCCCCCCGGACAGGGGTCGAACACCGGGGAGCTGTTTTTT.

The genes are TRBV30 and TRBJ2-1; D unresolved. V was clipped by 7 bases and J by 4 bases, with 11 bases between them. Germline V gives CDR1 GTSNPN, CDR2 SVGIG (reference sequence). The length of the CDR3 is 12 residues. DNA for the CDR3: TGTGCCTCTACGGAGAGTTACAATGAGCAGTTCTTC. Its translation: CASTESYNEQFF.

The chain joins TRBV6-5 to TRBJ2-3; TRBD2 matches 10 bases. The CDR3 consists of 15 residues. Germline CDR1 reads MNHEY; CDR2 reads SVGAGI. The V gene end was trimmed by 5 bases and the J gene end by 5 bases; junction bases not matched to a gene: 7. The CDR3 coding sequence is TGTGCCAGCAGTAGCGGGAGGGCCGGGGAAGATACGCAGTATTTT. Protein: CASSSGRAGEDTQYF.

The rearrangement joins TRBV5-1 to TRBJ2-7; tentative D call: TRBD1 (5 bases). This CDR3 is built from 14 residues. Trimming shortened V by 0 bases and J by 3 bases, and 10 bases separated the two germline ends. CDR1 and CDR2 (germline): SGHRS, YFSETQ. The DNA of the CDR3 is TGCGCCAGCAGCTTGGAGGCAGGGTACTACGAGCAGTACTTC. It yields the protein CASSLEAGYYEQYF.

This chain joins TRBV29-1 and TRBJ2-1; 7 bases map to TRBD2. Per the germline V gene, CDR1 is SQVTM and CDR2 is ANQGSEA. V was clipped by 3 bases and J by 9 bases; unmatched bases: 11. The CDR3 spans 14 residues. In nucleotides, the CDR3 is TGCAGCGTTGAGGGGGAGGGGAGGTTTGGTGAGCAGTTCTTC. Translating it yields CSVEGEGRFGEQFF.

This sequence joins TRBV4-2 and TRBJ1-1, with D uncertain. CDR1 LGHNA and CDR2 YNFKEQ come from the germline V gene. V lost 0 bases and J lost 5, with 10 bases in between. The CDR3 sequence is 14 residues long. The CDR3 DNA sequence: TGTGCCAGCAGCCAAGATTTGGTTAGTACTGAAGCTTTCTTT. This translates into CASSQDLVSTEAFF.

The chain uses TRBV29-1 and TRBJ1-2; perhaps TRBD1 as D (5 bases). Trimming took 1 base from V and 3 from J, leaving 9 bases between them. The germline gives CDR1 SQVTM, CDR2 ANQGSEA. The CDR3 is made up of 13 amino acids. CDR3 nucleotide sequence: TGCAGCGTTGAAGCACAGGCTTACTATGGCTACACCTTC. Its translation is CSVEAQAYYGYTF.

V usage is TRBV29-1 and J usage is TRBJ2-1, with TRBD2 identical over 8 bases. Germline V gene sequence: CDR1 SQVTM, CDR2 ANQGSEA. With 7 bases clipped from V and 9 bases from J, the junction kept 5 bases outside the gene matches. The CDR3 is 11 residues long. The CDR3 here is CSAPRGGEQFF. CDR3 coding DNA: TGCAGCGCCCCCCGGGGGGGTGAGCAGTTCTTC.

This chain uses TRBV5-1 with TRBJ2-5, with D unresolved. The CDR3 has 13 amino acids. The ends were cut back, 1 base at V and 0 bases at J, with 4 bases in the middle. Germline loops: CDR1 SGHRS, CDR2 YFSETQ. The CDR3 protein is CASSLPDQETQYF. The CDR3 DNA follows: TGCGCCAGCAGCTTGCCGGACCAAGAGACCCAGTACTTC. Filled out from reference TRBV5-1 and TRBJ2-5, the complete variable domain reads KAGVTQTPRYLIKTRGQQVTLSCSPISGHRSVSWYQQTPGQGLQFLFEYFSETQRNKGNFPGRFSGRQFSNSRSEMNVSTLELGDSALYLCASSLPDQETQYFGPGTRLLVL.

The chain joins TRBV3-1 to TRBJ1-5, with TRBD1 matching 7 bases. CDR3 length: 14 amino acids. Germline CDR1 is LGHDT and CDR2 is YNNKEL (reference sequence). With V trimmed by 6 bases and J by 5 bases, 7 bases remained unmatched. The CDR3 protein is CASSWDSSYQPQHF. CDR3 sequence (DNA): TGTGCCAGCAGTTGGGACAGCTCCTATCAGCCCCAGCATTTT.